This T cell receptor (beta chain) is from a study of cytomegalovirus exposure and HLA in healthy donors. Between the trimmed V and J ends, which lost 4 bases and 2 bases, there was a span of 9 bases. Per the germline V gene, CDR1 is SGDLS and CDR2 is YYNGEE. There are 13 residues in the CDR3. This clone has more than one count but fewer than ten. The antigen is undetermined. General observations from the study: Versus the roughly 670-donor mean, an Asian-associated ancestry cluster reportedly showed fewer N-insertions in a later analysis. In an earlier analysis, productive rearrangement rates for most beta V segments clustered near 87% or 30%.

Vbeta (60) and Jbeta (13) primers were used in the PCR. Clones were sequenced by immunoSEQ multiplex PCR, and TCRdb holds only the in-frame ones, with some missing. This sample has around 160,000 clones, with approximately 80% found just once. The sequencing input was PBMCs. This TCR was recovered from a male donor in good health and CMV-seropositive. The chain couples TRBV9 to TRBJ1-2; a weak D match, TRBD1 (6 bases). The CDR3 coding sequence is TGTGCCAGCAGCCCCGACAGGAACTATGGCTACACCTTC. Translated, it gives CASSPDRNYGYTF.